A single sample is the source of the 24 T cell receptor beta chains below, sequenced in a study of blood T cells in healthy people across ages. The use of a sample-barcoded 5' primer and a J-beta primer mix characterized a second PCR of about 7 to 12 cycles. TCRdb recomputed calls from the 5' RACE reads with MiXCR, one row per CDR3 protein. The table includes more than 500,000 distinct CDR3 sequences, 25% to 30% detected once. Sequences were obtained from blood. All receptors derive from a woman between 70 and 85 years old in good health.

This clonotype has just a few counts. At one boundary the junction diverges from the germline segment, which might be a read error. The chain recombines TRBV7-7 with TRBJ2-5, with TRBD1 identical over 8 bases. The DNA end is a closer match to TRBJ2-7, so the J assignment may be wrong. The germline gives CDR1 SSHAT, CDR2 FNYEAQ (reference sequence). The CDR3 covers 15 residues. For the CDR3, the DNA is TGTGCTAGCAGCCCCTTTACAGGGGGCTCCTACGAGCAGTACTTC. The encoded protein is CASSPFTGGSYEQYF.

This clonotype was detected a few times. A junction boundary mismatches the germline segment, possibly from a read error. The chain has TRBV29-1 and TRBJ2-1; 10 bases map to TRBD2. The CDR3 is 18 residues long. Germline V gene lookup returns CDR1 SQVTM and CDR2 ANQGSEA. The CDR3 coding sequence is TGCAGCGTTGCTCGACTAGCGGGCGTCCGAAGAGGGGACAATGAGCGGTTCTTC. Its protein is CSVARLAGVRRGDNERFF.

The CDR3 loop is CASSVGTSNTEAFF. CDR3 in DNA: TGTGCCAGCAGCGTTGGGACATCGAACACTGAAGCTTTCTTT. V usage is TRBV9 and J usage is TRBJ1-1; a weak D match, TRBD1 (6 bases). Trimming cost V 2 bases and J 1 base, with 9 bases left between them. The CDR3 has 14 residues. Per germline, CDR1 SGDLS and CDR2 YYNGEE.

This clonotype has only a few counts. CDR3 in amino acids: CASSLVTTVTDTQYF. The DNA of the CDR3 is TGTGCCAGCAGCTTAGTCACGACTGTGACAGATACGCAGTATTTT. The chain couples TRBV7-2 to TRBJ2-3; D remains unclear. CDR3 size: 15 residues. Germline loops: CDR1 SGHTA, CDR2 FQGNSA. The V end lost 1 base, the J end lost 3 bases, and 11 bases lay between the germline ends.

V usage is TRBV2 and J usage is TRBJ2-3; D is undetermined. Trimming cost V 3 bases and J 0 bases, with 7 bases left between them. This CDR3 is built from 14 residues. CDR1 and CDR2 from the germline V gene are SNHLY and FYNNEI. CDR3 sequence: CASSDRRSTDTQYF. CDR3 coding DNA: TGTGCCAGCAGTGACCGGCGGAGCACAGATACGCAGTATTTT.

This clonotype was counted only a few times. The CDR3 region is CASSLFQQETQYF. The CDR3 region has the DNA TGCGCCAGCAGCTTGTTCCAGCAAGAGACCCAGTACTTC. The V and J genes are TRBV5-1 and TRBJ2-5, with no clear D. The CDR3 is 13 residues long. V lost 1 base to trimming and J lost 2 bases, with 6 bases between them. Germline V gene sequence: CDR1 SGHRS, CDR2 YFSETQ.

The rearrangement joins TRBV18 to TRBJ2-2, with D possibly called TRBD1 or TRBD2 (5 bases each). V lost 3 bases and J lost 3, with 11 bases in between. The germline V gene has CDR1 KGHSH and CDR2 LQKENI. This CDR3 contains 15 residues. CDR3 sequence reads: CASSPQPGHTGELFF. CDR3 DNA sequence: TGTGCCAGCTCACCGCAACCGGGGCACACCGGGGAGCTGTTTTTT.

This clonotype showed up just a few times. The V call is TRBV7-2, the J call TRBJ1-1; 9 nucleotides line up with TRBD1. Germline CDR1 is SGHTA and CDR2 is FQGNSA. V dropped 8 bases and J dropped 2; count of bases not matched to a gene: 9. The CDR3 sequence is 15 residues long. The CDR3, as DNA: TGTGCCAGCCGGGGACAGGGCTCTCCAAACACTGAAGCTTTCTTT. It yields the protein CASRGQGSPNTEAFF.

The sample holds a few counts of this clonotype. The chain links TRBV5-1 to TRBJ1-4; unclear D gene. The CDR3 has 14 residues. Trimming removed 2 bases from V and 8 bases from J, with 13 bases in between. Germline-derived CDR1 and CDR2 are SGHRS and YFSETQ. The CDR3 reads CASSFTTGSEKLFF. In nucleotides, the CDR3 is TGCGCCAGCAGCTTTACGACGGGGTCGGAAAAACTGTTTTTT.

This clonotype has more than one count but fewer than ten. The chain joins TRBV10-3 to TRBJ2-5; TRBD2 is a possible D gene (6 bases). The J call is doubtful: the DNA matches TRBJ2-1 better. This CDR3 has 15 amino acids. Germline V CDR1 and CDR2: ENHRY, SYGVKD. The CDR3 sequence is CAISSLMTGVSEQFF. CDR3 nucleotides: TGTGCCATCAGTAGTCTAATGACGGGGGTCAGTGAGCAGTTCTTC.

This clonotype was counted many times. V and J are TRBV20-1 and TRBJ2-7; TRBD1 aligns across 10 bases. CDR1 is DFQATT and CDR2 is SNEGSKA in the germline V gene (reference sequence). V trimming: 0 bases; J trimming: 3 bases; junction bases outside the gene matches: 2. The CDR3 has 14 residues. The CDR3 sequence: CSAREGTGVYEQYF. The CDR3 coding sequence is TGCAGTGCTAGAGAAGGGACAGGGGTCTACGAGCAGTACTTC.

In this sample, this clonotype turned up a few times. The rearrangement joins TRBV9 to TRBJ2-7, with TRBD1 as a possible D gene (6 bases). The end of the DNA is better explained by TRBJ2-5, so the J call may be wrong. This CDR3 contains 15 residues. CDR1 is SGDLS, CDR2 YYNGEE, per germline. CDR3 coding DNA: TGTGCCAGCAGCGCCTCCGGGACAACTGAAGAGACCCAGTACTTC. Its protein product is CASSASGTTEETQYF.

In this sample, this clonotype turned up a few times. The rearrangement links TRBV4-3 to TRBJ2-5; TRBD1 matches 7 bases. The DNA end is a closer match to TRBJ2-1, so the J assignment may be wrong. The CDR3 is made up of 12 amino acids. Germline V gene sequence: CDR1 LGHNA, CDR2 YSLEER. CDR3 in DNA: TGCGCCAGCAGCCCGGGACAGTATGAGCAGTTCTTC. It codes for CASSPGQYEQFF.

In this sample, this clonotype turned up many times. The chain is built from TRBV12-3 or TRBV12-4 and TRBJ2-3; TRBD1 aligns across 7 bases. Germline trimming cut 6 bases from V and 3 bases from J; bases unmatched to any gene: 6. This CDR3 is 14 amino acids long. The CDR3 spells CASSAGGSTDTQYF. CDR3 coding DNA: TGTGCCAGCAGCGCAGGGGGATCGACAGATACGCAGTATTTT.

The chain is built from TRBV9 and TRBJ1-4, with 7 nucleotides matching TRBD1. The V gene's germline CDR1 is SGDLS and CDR2 YYNGEE. The junction had 2 bases not matched to a gene; V was cut back by 2 bases and J by 10 bases. The CDR3 spans 12 residues. The CDR3 nucleotides read TGTGCCAGCAGCGTGCAGGGGGGAAAACTGTTTTTT. Its translation: CASSVQGGKLFF.

This clonotype was detected a few times. V is TRBV7-2 and J is TRBJ2-7; D unclear. This CDR3 has 15 amino acids. Trimming took 5 bases from V and 4 from J, leaving 18 bases between them. The germline V gene has CDR1 SGHTA and CDR2 FQGNSA. CDR3 nucleotides: TGTGCCAGCAGCCCCGCTAATGTGCCCCCGTACGAGCAGTACTTC. It is translated as CASSPANVPPYEQYF. The whole variable domain, filled in from reference TRBV7-2 and TRBJ2-7, reads GAGVSQSPSNKVTEKGKDVELRCDPISGHTALYWYRQSLGQGLEFLIYFQGNSAPDKSGLPSDRFSAERTGGSVSTLTIQRTQQEDSAVYLCASSPANVPPYEQYFGPGTRLTVT.

This clonotype was picked up a small number of times. This chain uses TRBV7-2 with TRBJ1-6; the D is unclear. The CDR3 has 14 amino acids. V lost 2 bases and J lost 5, with 7 bases in between. Germline lookup yields CDR1 SGHTA and CDR2 FQGNSA. The CDR3 DNA follows: TGTGCCAGCAGCTTACGATCTAATAATTCACCCCTCCACTTT. It codes for CASSLRSNNSPLHF. Full variable domain (outside the CDR3, taken from reference TRBV7-2 and TRBJ1-6): GAGVSQSPSNKVTEKGKDVELRCDPISGHTALYWYRQSLGQGLEFLIYFQGNSAPDKSGLPSDRFSAERTGGSVSTLTIQRTQQEDSAVYLCASSLRSNNSPLHFGNGTRLTVT.

The rearrangement links TRBV13 to TRBJ1-4; 10 bases agree with TRBD1. The CDR3 consists of 15 residues. The germline V gene has CDR1 PRHDT and CDR2 FYEKMQ (reference sequence). The ends lost 5 bases at V and 8 bases at J; junction bases unmatched: 8. Written as DNA, the CDR3 is TGTGCCAGCAGCCTAGACAGGGGGCGAGGGGAAAAACTGTTTTTT. Residues: CASSLDRGRGEKLFF.

This clonotype occurred a few times. The chain combines TRBV4-1 with TRBJ1-6; D remains ambiguous. CDR3 size: 13 residues. V was shortened by 0 bases and J by 12 bases, with 9 bases between the two germline ends. From germline, CDR1 is MGHRA and CDR2 YSYEKL. The CDR3 DNA follows: TGCGCCAGCAGCCAAGACCACAAGAGACCCCTCCACTTT. Translation: CASSQDHKRPLHF.

The genes are TRBV7-8 and TRBJ2-7; possibly TRBD1 for D (6 bases). CDR3 length: 13 residues. The V gene lost 1 base and the J gene lost 3 bases, with 7 bases spanning the gap. Germline CDR1 SGHVS, CDR2 FQNEAQ. CDR3 loop: CASSLEGVYEQYF. The CDR3 DNA follows: TGTGCCAGCAGCTTAGAGGGGGTCTACGAGCAGTACTTC.

This clonotype occurred a few times. This rearrangement joins TRBV19 to TRBJ2-6, with D perhaps matching TRBD1 (6 bases). This CDR3 contains 17 residues. CDR1 LNHDA and CDR2 SQIVND come from the germline V gene (reference sequence). The germline V and J ends were trimmed by 4 bases and 2 bases, with 15 bases remaining between them. This chain's CDR3 is CASSTTGLAPGANVLTF. In DNA, the CDR3 is TGTGCCAGTAGTACGACAGGCCTTGCCCCTGGGGCCAACGTCCTGACTTTC. The whole variable domain, remainder taken from reference TRBV19 and TRBJ2-6, is DGGITQSPKYLFRKEGQNVTLSCEQNLNHDAMYWYRQDPGQGLRLIYYSQIVNDFQKGDIAEGYSVSREKKESFPLTVTSAQKNPTAFYLCASSTTGLAPGANVLTFGAGSRLTVL.

The rearrangement links TRBV29-1 to TRBJ2-4; D assignment may be TRBD1 or TRBD2 (5 bases each). V lost 2 bases and J 5 bases, leaving 7 bases between the germline ends. This CDR3 has 12 amino acids. Germline values: CDR1 SQVTM, CDR2 ANQGSEA. CDR3: CSVEQGENIQYF. CDR3 DNA: TGCAGCGTTGAACAGGGAGAAAACATTCAGTACTTC.

The chain carries TRBV7-6 and TRBJ1-1; D is ambiguous. Deletions cut 0 bases from V and 2 bases from J, with 10 bases between. Germline lookup yields CDR1 SGHVS and CDR2 FNYEAQ. The CDR3 length is 15 residues. For the CDR3, the DNA is TGTGCCAGCAGCTTAGCGGGGAGCAGAAACACTGAAGCTTTCTTT. It specifies CASSLAGSRNTEAFF.

This clonotype has just a few counts. This chain uses TRBV2 with TRBJ1-4; 8 bases fit TRBD1. The germline V gene has CDR1 SNHLY and CDR2 FYNNEI. This CDR3 spans 13 amino acids. With 6 bases clipped from V and 8 bases from J, the junction kept 5 bases outside the gene matches. The CDR3 sequence is CASRDRVGEKLFF. The CDR3 DNA is TGTGCCAGCAGGGACAGGGTCGGCGAAAAACTGTTTTTT.